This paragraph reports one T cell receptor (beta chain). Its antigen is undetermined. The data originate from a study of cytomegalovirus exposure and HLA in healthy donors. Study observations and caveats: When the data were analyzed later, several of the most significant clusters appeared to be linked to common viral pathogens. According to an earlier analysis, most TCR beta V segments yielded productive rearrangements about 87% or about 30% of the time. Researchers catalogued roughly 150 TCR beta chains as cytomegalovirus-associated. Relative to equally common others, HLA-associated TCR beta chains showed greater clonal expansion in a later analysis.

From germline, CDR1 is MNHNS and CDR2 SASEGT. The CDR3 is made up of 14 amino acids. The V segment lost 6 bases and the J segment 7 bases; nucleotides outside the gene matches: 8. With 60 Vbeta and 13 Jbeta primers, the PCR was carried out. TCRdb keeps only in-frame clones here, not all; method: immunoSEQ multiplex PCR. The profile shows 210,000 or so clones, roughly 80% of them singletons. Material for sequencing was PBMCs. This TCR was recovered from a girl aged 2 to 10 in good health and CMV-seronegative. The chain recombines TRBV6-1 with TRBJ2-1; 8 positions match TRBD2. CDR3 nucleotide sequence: TGTGCCAGCAGGGGACTAGTTGTTCTTAATGAGCAGTTCTTC. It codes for CASRGLVVLNEQFF.